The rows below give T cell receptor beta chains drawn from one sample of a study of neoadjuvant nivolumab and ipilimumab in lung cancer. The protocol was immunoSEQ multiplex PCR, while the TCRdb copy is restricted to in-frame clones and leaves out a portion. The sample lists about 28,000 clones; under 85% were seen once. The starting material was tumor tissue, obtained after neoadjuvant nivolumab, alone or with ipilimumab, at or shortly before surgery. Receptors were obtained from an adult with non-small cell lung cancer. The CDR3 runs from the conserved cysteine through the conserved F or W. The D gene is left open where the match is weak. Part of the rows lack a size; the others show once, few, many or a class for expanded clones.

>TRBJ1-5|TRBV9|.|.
TGTGCCAGCAGCGTAGGCGGGACCTCCGGCCAGCCCCAGCATTTT
CASSVGGTSGQPQHF
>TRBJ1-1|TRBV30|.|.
TGTGCCTGGAGTCAGGAATCGGAGGGTGCTTTCTTT
CAWSQESEGAFF
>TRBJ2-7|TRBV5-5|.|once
TGTGCCAGCAGCTTAAGGGACAAAACCTACGAGCAGTACTTC
CASSLRDKTYEQYF
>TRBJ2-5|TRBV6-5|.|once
TGTGCCAGCAGTCAGGGGGAGACCCAGTACTTC
CASSQGETQYF
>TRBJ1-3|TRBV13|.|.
TGTGCCAGCGGTTCTGGAAACACCATATATTTT
CASGSGNTIYF
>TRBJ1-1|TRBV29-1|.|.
TGCAGCGTGGACGGTCTGGACACTGAAGCTTTCTTT
CSVDGLDTEAFF
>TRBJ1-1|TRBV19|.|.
TGTGCCAGTAGTAAAGCGGACGGAGCTTTGAACACTGAAGCTTTCTTT
CASSKADGALNTEAFF
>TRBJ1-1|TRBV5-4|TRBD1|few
TGTGCCAGCAGCCAGAGGACAGGCGGGAACACTGAAGCTTTCTTT
CASSQRTGGNTEAFF
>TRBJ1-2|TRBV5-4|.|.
TGTGCCAGCAGCTTGGTGGGTGGCTACACCTTC
CASSLVGGYTF
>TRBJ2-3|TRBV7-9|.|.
TGTGCCAGCAGCATAAGCTACAGGGAGGACCCAGATACGCAGTATTTT
CASSISYREDPDTQYF
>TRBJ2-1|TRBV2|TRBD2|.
TGTGCCAGCTCCCCTAGCGGGAGACTGTTCTTC
CASSPSGRLFF
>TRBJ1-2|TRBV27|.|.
TGTGCCAGCAGATCAAGAGGGGAGGGTGGCTACACCTTC
CASRSRGEGGYTF
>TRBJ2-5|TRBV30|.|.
TGTGCCTTATCGGGCGGCCAAGAGACCCAGTACTTC
CALSGGQETQYF
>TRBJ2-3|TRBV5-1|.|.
TGCGCCAGCAGCTTGGCCACGGGACACACAGATACGCAGTATTTT
CASSLATGHTDTQYF
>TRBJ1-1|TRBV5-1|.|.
TGCGCCAGCAGCTTGGCTAATAACGAAGCTTTCTTT
CASSLANNEAFF
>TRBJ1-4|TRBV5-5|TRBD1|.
TGTGCCAGCAGCTTAGACAGGGCTAATGAAAAACTGTTTTTT
CASSLDRANEKLFF
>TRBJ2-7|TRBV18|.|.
TGTGCCAGCTCGGGAGGACTCAAATCCTCGTACTACGAGCAGTACTTC
CASSGGLKSSYYEQYF
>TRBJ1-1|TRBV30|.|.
TGTGCCGGGGGAGGGGGGACCTTTATGAACACTGAAGCTTTCTTT
CAGGGGTFMNTEAFF
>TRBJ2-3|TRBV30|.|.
TGTGCCTGGAGTGGAAGCGGAAGGGTTATAGATACGCAGTATTTT
CAWSGSGRVIDTQYF
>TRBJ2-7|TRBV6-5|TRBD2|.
TGTGCCAGCAGTTCCCGACTAGCGGGAGATAGTGGCGAGCAGTACTTC
CASSSRLAGDSGEQYF
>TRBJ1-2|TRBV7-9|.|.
TGTGCCAGCAGTATAGTAACGGGGGGCTACACCTTC
CASSIVTGGYTF
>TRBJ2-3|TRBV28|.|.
TGTGCCAGCAGGTTAATGGGAGCAGATACGCAGTATTTT
CASRLMGADTQYF
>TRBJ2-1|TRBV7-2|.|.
TGTGCCAGCAGCTTGTCTCAGAGCTCCTACAATGAGCAGTTCTTC
CASSLSQSSYNEQFF
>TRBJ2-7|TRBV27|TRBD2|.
TGTGCCACCCGTCGCCTAGCGGGGCAATATTACGAGCAGTACTTC
CATRRLAGQYYEQYF
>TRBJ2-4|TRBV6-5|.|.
TGTGCCAGCAGTAGCGGAGACAGTTCGAACATTCAGTACTTC
CASSSGDSSNIQYF
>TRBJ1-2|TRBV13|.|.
TGTGCCAGCAGCGCCCTCAGGGGTTCAGAGGGCTACACCTTC
CASSALRGSEGYTF
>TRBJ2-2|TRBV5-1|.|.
TGCGCCAGCAGCTTGGATCCGGGCCCCGGGGAGCTGTTTTTT
CASSLDPGPGELFF
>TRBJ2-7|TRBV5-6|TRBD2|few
TGTGCCAGCAGCTCGGGACTAGCCTACGAGCAGTACTTC
CASSSGLAYEQYF
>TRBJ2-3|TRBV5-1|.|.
TGCGCCAGCAGCGTCGGGAGCCCCGGGACAGATACGCAGTATTTT
CASSVGSPGTDTQYF
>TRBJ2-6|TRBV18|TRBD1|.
TGTGCCAGCTCACCGGACAGGGCTGGGGCCAACGTCCTGACTTTC
CASSPDRAGANVLTF
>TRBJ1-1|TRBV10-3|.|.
TGTGCCATCCGGGGGGGAGCGAACACTGAAGCTTTCTTT
CAIRGGANTEAFF
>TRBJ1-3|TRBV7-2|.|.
TGTGCCAGCAGCTTAGGAAGGGCAGGCTCTGGAAACACCATATATTTT
CASSLGRAGSGNTIYF
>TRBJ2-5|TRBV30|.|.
TGTGCCTGGAGTGATCGGTCAGACCATGTTGGGTACTTC
CAWSDRSDHVGYF
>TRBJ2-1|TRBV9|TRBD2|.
TGTGCCAGCAGCAAGGGCGGGAGCTCCTACAATGAGCAGTTCTTC
CASSKGGSSYNEQFF
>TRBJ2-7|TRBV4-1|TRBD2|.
TGCGCCAGCAGCCCGGAACTAGCGGGGTTTTACGAGCAGTACTTC
CASSPELAGFYEQYF
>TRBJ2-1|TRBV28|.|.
TGTGCCAGCAGTTTAGGGAATGAGCAGTTCTTC
CASSLGNEQFF
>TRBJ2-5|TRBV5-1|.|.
TGCGCCAGCAAACCGCCAGGGGTCCATCAAGAGACCCAGTACTTC
CASKPPGVHQETQYF
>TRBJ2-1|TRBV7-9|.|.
TGTGCCAGCAGCCTCTATAGTTCTGGCAATGAGCAGTTCTTC
CASSLYSSGNEQFF
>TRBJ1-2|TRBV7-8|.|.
TGTGCCAGCAGCTTAAACAGGGCGGGCTATGGCTACACCTTC
CASSLNRAGYGYTF
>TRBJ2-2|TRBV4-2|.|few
TGTGCCAGCAGCCAAGACGGGACTCTCACCGGGGAGCTGTTTTTT
CASSQDGTLTGELFF
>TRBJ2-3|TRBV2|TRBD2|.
TGTGCCACCCCGGGACTAGCGGGAGTCCCAGATACGCAGTATTTT
CATPGLAGVPDTQYF
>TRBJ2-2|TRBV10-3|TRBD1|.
TGTGCCGCTCAAACAGGGGTTAGCACCGGGGAGCTGTTTTTT
CAAQTGVSTGELFF
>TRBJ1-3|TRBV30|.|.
TGTGCCCTGGGTGGCTCTGGAAACACCATATATTTT
CALGGSGNTIYF
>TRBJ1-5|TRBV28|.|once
TGTGCCAGCAGTTTGGCACAGGCAAATCAGCCCCAGCATTTT
CASSLAQANQPQHF
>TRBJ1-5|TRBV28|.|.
TGTGCCAGCAGTTTATTTGGACAGTCTTCCCAGCCCCAGCATTTT
CASSLFGQSSQPQHF
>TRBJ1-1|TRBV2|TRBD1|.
TGTGCCAGCAGTGAAGTTGGCTTACAGGGGGCTTATGATAACACTGAAGCTTTCTTT
CASSEVGLQGAYDNTEAFF
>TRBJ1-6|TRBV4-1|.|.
TGCGCCAGCAGCCAAGCGGAACGTAATGGTTCACCCCTCCACTTT
CASSQAERNGSPLHF
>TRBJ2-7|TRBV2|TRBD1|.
TGTGCCAGCAGTGAAGCCGGACAGGTGGGGTGGTGGTACTTC
CASSEAGQVGWWYF
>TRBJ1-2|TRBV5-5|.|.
TGTGCCAGCAGCTGGACAGAAGTTTATGGCTACACCTTC
CASSWTEVYGYTF
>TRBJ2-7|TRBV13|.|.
TGTGCCAGCAGCTGGAAGTCCCCCTACGAGCAGTACTTC
CASSWKSPYEQYF
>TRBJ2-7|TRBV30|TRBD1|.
TGTGCCTGGGGTCCGGGACAGGGGGTGGGTGAGCAGTACTTC
CAWGPGQGVGEQYF
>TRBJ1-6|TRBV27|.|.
TGTGCCAGCAGTTTATCGACACTTCCCGGAGATTCACCCCTCCACTTT
CASSLSTLPGDSPLHF
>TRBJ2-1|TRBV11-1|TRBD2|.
TGTGCCAGCAGCCCCGCGGCGGGGGGCATGGGGGGTGAGCAGTTCTTC
CASSPAAGGMGGEQFF